This T cell receptor beta chain was captured in a study of T-cell reconstitution after alpha-beta-depleted transplantation in children. Unique molecular identifiers were incorporated into the prepared TCRbeta library. One entry per CDR3 protein results from TCRdb running MiXCR on the PCR reads. The sample holds around 700,000 distinct CDR3 sequences, 13% seen once. This CDR3 spans 16 amino acids. Germline V CDR1 and CDR2: DFQATT, SNEGSKA (reference sequence). V lost 6 bases, J lost 1 base, and 13 bases stayed unmatched. This clonotype has a handful of counts. The sequences come from PBMCs, collected before TCRalphabeta/CD19-depleted stem cell transplant. The rearrangement joins TRBV20-1 to TRBJ2-7, with 9 nucleotides matching TRBD2. This clonotype originated in a girl aged 2 to 10 with congenital amegakaryocytic thrombocytopenia, due to receive a stem cell transplant. The CDR3 sequence is CSARPGASGVSYEQYF. Written as DNA, the CDR3 is TGCAGTGCCCGTCCGGGGGCTAGCGGGGTGTCCTACGAGCAGTACTTC.